One TCR beta chain is described in this entry. Unique molecular identifiers tagged the TCRbeta library. TCRdb called the PCR reads again in MiXCR, with one record for every CDR3 protein. The table lists roughly 340,000 distinct CDR3 sequences, about 16% of them singletons, with roughly 40% in the top ten. The data were obtained in a study of T-cell reconstitution after alpha-beta-depleted transplantation in children. Germline CDR1 and CDR2: MNHEY and SVGEGT. Deletions cut 3 bases from V and 2 bases from J, with 14 bases between. The CDR3 spans 16 residues. The sample here was PBMCs, mostly from graft donor cells, taken 360 days after TCRalphabeta/CD19-depleted stem cell transplant. The TCR was taken from a male patient between 2 and 10 years old who had a stem cell transplant for acute lymphoblastic leukemia, so the T cells may come from the graft donor. This chain connects TRBV6-2 or TRBV6-3 to TRBJ2-4; D uncertain. CDR3 protein: CASSYSERSTKNIQYF. The CDR3 DNA is TGTGCCAGCAGTTATAGTGAGAGGTCAACCAAAAACATTCAGTACTTC.